One and the same sample provided the 11 T cell receptor beta chains below, sequenced in a study of T cells expressing NK-cell markers. Reanalyzing the 5' RACE reads, TCRdb keeps one entry per CDR3 protein, without DNA. In all, the sample yields approximately 550,000 distinct CDR3 sequences. Input material: blood T cells: a sorted CD56 or NKG2C T cell subset, CD4+ or CD8+ T cells, or bulk PBMC T cells (not recorded which). The receptors were sampled from a man between 18 and 35 years old in good health.

This chain joins TRBV20-1 and TRBJ2-5; TCRdb gives TRBD2 as the D gene, but with no DNA this cannot be confirmed. Germline CDR1 is DFQATT and CDR2 is SNEGSKA (reference sequence). CDR3 size: 22 residues. This chain's CDR3 is CSARVRSTGTSGPPYPQETQYF.

The rearrangement joins TRBV12-3 or TRBV12-4 to TRBJ2-4; TCRdb's assignment of TRBD2 cannot be checked, as there is no DNA. The CDR3 length is 14 residues. The CDR3: CASSAGTAKNIQYF.

The chain joins TRBV2 to TRBJ2-3. The CDR3 loop spans 13 amino acids. Germline CDR1 and CDR2: SNHLY and FYNNEI. The CDR3 sequence: CASSVGLADTQYF.

The rearrangement uses TRBV12-3 or TRBV12-4 and TRBJ2-1; no DNA is available, so the TRBD2 call from TCRdb remains unchecked. The CDR3 runs 16 residues. The CDR3 loop reads CASTPGLAGAYNEQFF.

V gene TRBV9 combines with J gene TRBJ1-1; TCRdb reports TRBD1, a call that lacks DNA to check it against. Germline CDR1 is SGDLS and CDR2 is YYNGEE. The CDR3 totals 13 residues. The CDR3 protein is CASSVGTGGKSFF.

The V call is TRBV12-3 or TRBV12-4, the J call TRBJ2-1; TCRdb's assignment of TRBD1 cannot be checked, as there is no DNA. This CDR3 comprises 12 residues. CDR3 in amino acids: CASSATGHEQFF.

CDR3 residues: CASSWVGAEEQYF. The chain recombines TRBV5-1 with TRBJ2-7; without DNA, the TCRdb call of TRBD1 cannot be checked. The germline CDR1 and CDR2 sequences are SGHRS and YFSETQ. The CDR3 length is 13 residues.

The CDR3 loop reads CASSFRGSRQEQFF. This chain links TRBV5-1 with TRBJ2-1. The CDR3 is 14 residues long. Germline V gene data show CDR1 as SGHRS and CDR2 as YFSETQ.

The genes are TRBV6-5 and TRBJ2-5; TCRdb's D call of TRBD1 is untestable without DNA. CDR3 length: 15 residues. Germline V lookup: CDR1 MNHEY, CDR2 SVGAGI. CDR3 region: CASSQGQGESETQYF.

V usage is TRBV20-1 and J usage is TRBJ1-2; the D gene TCRdb calls, TRBD1, cannot be checked with no DNA. Germline V gene sequence: CDR1 DFQATT, CDR2 SNEGSKA (reference sequence). The CDR3 is 15 amino acids. The chain's CDR3 is CSARDHRDGYYGYTF.

This chain connects TRBV12-5 to TRBJ2-1; TCRdb outputs TRBD2, but without DNA this stays unchecked. The CDR3 consists of 14 residues. Per the germline V gene, CDR1 is LGHNT and CDR2 is FRNRAP. The CDR3 is CASGLGQGVNEQFF.